What follows are 12 T cell receptor beta chains derived from one specimen sequenced in a study of T cells in Graves' hyperthyroidism and ophthalmopathy. What was amplified from RNA transcripts were TCR beta CDR3 regions. The TCR CDR3 first-round RT-PCR relied on the HTBI primer set. One entry per CDR3 protein, called by TCRdb with MiXCR from the multiplex PCR reads. The profile shows about 560,000 distinct CDR3 sequences, over 15% of them singletons. Sequenced: blood. These receptors came from a woman under 30 with Graves' hyperthyroidism.

A few counts support this clonotype. The chain joins TRBV18 to TRBJ2-7, with TRBD2 matching 8 bases. The CDR3 is 15 residues long. Trimming removed 4 bases from V and 3 bases from J; junction bases left unmatched: 8. Germline loops: CDR1 KGHSH, CDR2 LQKENI. Written as DNA, the CDR3 is TGTGCCAGCTCACAAATAGCGGGGACGATCTACGAGCAGTACTTC. Its translation is CASSQIAGTIYEQYF. The full variable domain, its missing parts supplied by reference TRBV18 and TRBJ2-7, is NAGVMQNPRHLVRRRGQEARLRCSPMKGHSHVYWYRQLPEEGLKFMVYLQKENIIDESGMPKERFSAEFPKEGPSILRIQQVVRGDSAAYFCASSQIAGTIYEQYFGPGTRLTVT.

The table lists this clonotype with many counts. The genes are TRBV3-1 and TRBJ2-7, with D tentatively TRBD2 (6 bases). V lost 3 bases and J 1 base, leaving 10 bases between the germline ends. The CDR3 spans 14 residues. Per the germline V gene, CDR1 is LGHDT and CDR2 is YNNKEL (reference sequence). CDR3 in amino acids: CASSHRDFSYEQYF. The CDR3 nucleotides are TGTGCCAGCAGCCACCGGGACTTTTCCTACGAGCAGTACTTC.

In this sample, this clonotype turned up many times. The V and J genes are TRBV6-2 or TRBV6-3 and TRBJ1-6; D is undetermined. V dropped 2 bases and J dropped 7 bases, with 12 bases sitting between them. CDR1 and CDR2 from the germline V gene are MNHEY and SVGEGT. The CDR3 length is 15 residues. The CDR3 region has the DNA TGTGCCAGCAGTTACCTGGGAGCCGAAAATTCACCCCTCCACTTT. Translation: CASSYLGAENSPLHF.

In its sample, this clonotype was seen many times. In DNA, the CDR3 is TGTGCCAGCAGTTTGTCACTAGCGGGAGGGTCCTACGAGCAGTACTTC. Encoded protein: CASSLSLAGGSYEQYF. The J gene is TRBJ2-7, the V gene TRBV28, with 13 bases fitting TRBD2. After removal of 3 bases from V and 1 base from J, the junction contained 3 bases not matched to a gene. The CDR3 is 16 residues long. Germline CDR1 and CDR2: MDHEN and SYDVKM.

This rearrangement joins TRBV14 to TRBJ2-7, with 9 bases matching TRBD1. Unmatched junction bases numbered 9, after V lost 4 bases and J lost 2 bases. This CDR3 is built from 16 residues. Germline V gene lookup returns CDR1 SGHDN and CDR2 FVKESK. The CDR3 here is CASSRRDREGAYEQYF. CDR3 bases: TGTGCCAGCAGCCGGCGGGACAGGGAGGGAGCCTACGAGCAGTACTTC.

The chain combines TRBV12-3 or TRBV12-4 with TRBJ2-2; D ambiguous. The CDR3 totals 10 residues. Deletions cut 5 bases from V and 9 bases from J, with 4 bases between. The CDR3 DNA follows: TGTGCCAGCAGTCATCGGGAGCTGTTTTTT. The encoded protein is CASSHRELFF.

Here the CDR3 reads CASSQEPQLAGVTTYNEQFF. CDR3 DNA sequence: TGCGCCAGCAGCCAAGAACCCCAGCTAGCGGGAGTTACGACCTACAATGAGCAGTTCTTC. The chain couples TRBV4-1 to TRBJ2-1, with TRBD2 identical over 10 bases. CDR1 and CDR2 from the germline V gene are MGHRA and YSYEKL. The V and J ends lost 0 bases and 2 bases, in that order; junction bases with no gene match: 13. This CDR3 comprises 20 residues.

The chain employs TRBV4-1 and TRBJ2-1; D tentatively reads TRBD1 or TRBD2 (5 bases each). The CDR3 runs 13 residues. The germline V gene has CDR1 MGHRA and CDR2 YSYEKL. V was cut by 1 base and J by 9 bases, with 10 bases left in between. CDR3 coding DNA: TGCGCCAGCAGCCAAGTCCCCGGGACTGAGCAGTTCTTC. Its protein product is CASSQVPGTEQFF.

This chain joins TRBV5-1 and TRBJ2-5, with unresolved D. V was trimmed by 4 bases and J by 0 bases, leaving 10 bases between them. Germline V gene lookup returns CDR1 SGHRS and CDR2 YFSETQ. The CDR3 contains 14 residues. CDR3 in amino acids: CASSPESYQETQYF. The CDR3 nucleotides are TGCGCCAGCAGCCCCGAGTCGTACCAAGAGACCCAGTACTTC.

Turning to this clonotype: It may be a read error: a sequence one base away is much more abundant. The rearrangement uses TRBV20-1 and TRBJ2-1; 9 bases fit TRBD1. Germline V gives CDR1 DFQATT, CDR2 SNEGSKA (reference sequence). V gave up 3 bases and J gave up 10 bases; unmatched junction bases: 13. This CDR3 contains 15 residues. CDR3 sequence: CSASLYGQGNNEQFF. CDR3 sequence (DNA): TGCAGTGCTAGTCTTTATGGACAGGGGAATAACGAGCAGTTCTTC.

There are many counts of this clonotype. This chain connects TRBV28 to TRBJ1-1, with unresolved D. The CDR3 covers 12 residues. Trimming shortened V by 5 bases and J by 6 bases, and 10 bases separated the two germline ends. CDR1 is MDHEN, CDR2 SYDVKM, per germline. The CDR3 bases are TGTGCCAGCAGTATAAACAGTCCTGAAGCTTTCTTT. This codes for CASSINSPEAFF.

This chain joins TRBV10-3 and TRBJ2-1; TRBD2 agrees at 7 bases. The CDR3 has 18 amino acids. Germline trimming cut 4 bases from V and 0 bases from J; bases unmatched to any gene: 12. The germline gives CDR1 ENHRY, CDR2 SYGVKD. Here the CDR3 DNA reads TGTGCCATCAGTGGGGGGGGGGGGTCCCCTAGCTCCTACAATGAGCAGTTCTTC. It specifies CAISGGGGSPSSYNEQFF.